These T cell receptor beta chains were read from a single sample in a study of control samples from healthy donors and cancer patients. Only in-frame clones appear in the TCRdb table, and some are missing; sequencing was by immunoSEQ multiplex PCR. The sample yields some 56,000 clones, over 85% seen once. The material sequenced was blood. The receptors derive from a man aged 25-40 years in good health. CDR3s leave out the opening cysteine and the closing phenylalanine or tryptophan.

TRBV4-3	TRBJ1-2	ASSQLASYGYT
TRBV28	TRBJ2-7	ASSSPRAGLTYEQY
TRBV11-2	TRBJ1-1	ASSLGTGLNTEAF
TRBV19	TRBJ1-2	ASSIVAFDYGYT
TRBV5-1	TRBJ2-5	ASSLAQETQY
TRBV30	TRBJ1-2	ASGAGYGYT
TRBV4-1	TRBJ2-1	ASSRDYSSYNEQF
TRBV18	TRBJ1-2	ASSPQGVGYT
TRBV6-2/TRBV6-3	TRBJ2-3	TSSPGLASDTQY
TRBV30	TRBJ2-2	AWTGGRNTGELF
TRBV6-1	TRBJ2-3	ASSEGTGGADTQY
TRBV19	TRBJ2-1	ASSIGLASFEQF
TRBV27	TRBJ2-2	ASSLGTSGRTGELF
TRBV24-1	TRBJ2-2	ATSDSTGGTGELF
TRBV4-2	TRBJ1-1	ASSQDQERQAF
TRBV30	TRBJ2-5	AWSAQVQETQY
TRBV25-1	TRBJ2-1	ASSEYQGQYNEQF
TRBV12-3/TRBV12-4	TRBJ1-1	ASSSGQNTEAF
TRBV19	TRBJ1-5	ASSREPTQGPLYSNQPQH
TRBV3-1/TRBV3-2	TRBJ1-4	ASSHLKGVEEKLF
TRBV7-9	TRBJ2-1	ASSLVLGSARKYNEQF
TRBV30	TRBJ1-4	AWSGGRRKLF
TRBV4-2	TRBJ2-7	ASSRGSGNSYEQY
TRBV5-4	TRBJ2-7	ASSPSGGVFSYEQY
TRBV30	TRBJ2-7	AWGQIAGGPGEQY
TRBV24-1	TRBJ1-2	ATSDFGRTYGYT
TRBV5-1	TRBJ1-2	ASSLQEGLNYGYT
TRBV7-6	TRBJ2-1	ASSLAISGNNEQF